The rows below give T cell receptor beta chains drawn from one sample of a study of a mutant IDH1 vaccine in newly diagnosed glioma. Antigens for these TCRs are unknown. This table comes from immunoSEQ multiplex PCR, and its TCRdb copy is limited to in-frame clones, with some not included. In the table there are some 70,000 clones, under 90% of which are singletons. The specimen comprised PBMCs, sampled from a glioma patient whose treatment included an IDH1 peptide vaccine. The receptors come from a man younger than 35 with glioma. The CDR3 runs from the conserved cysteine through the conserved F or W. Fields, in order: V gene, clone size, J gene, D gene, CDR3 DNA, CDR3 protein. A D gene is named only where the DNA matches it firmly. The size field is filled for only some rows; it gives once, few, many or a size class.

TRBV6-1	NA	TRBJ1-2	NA	TGTGCCAGCAGTGAATATGGGGGCCCGAACTATGGCTACACCTTC	CASSEYGGPNYGYTF
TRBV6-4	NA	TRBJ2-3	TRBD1	TGTGCCAGCAGTGACGGGACAGCCAACACAGATACGCAGTATTTT	CASSDGTANTDTQYF
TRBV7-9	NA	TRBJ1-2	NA	TGTGCCAGCCTGGGCCGGGACTATGGCTACACCTTC	CASLGRDYGYTF
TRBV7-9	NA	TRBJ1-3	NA	TGTGCCAGCAGTCTCCCAGGGAGTTCTGGAAACACCATATATTTT	CASSLPGSSGNTIYF
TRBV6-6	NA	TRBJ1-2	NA	TGTGCCAGCAGCCTCTCAGGGGACTATGGCTACACCTTC	CASSLSGDYGYTF
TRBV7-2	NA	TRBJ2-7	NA	TGTGCCAGCAGCTTGAACTACGAGCAGTACTTC	CASSLNYEQYF
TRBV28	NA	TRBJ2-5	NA	TGTGCCAGCAGTTTCTTGGAGACCCAGTACTTC	CASSFLETQYF
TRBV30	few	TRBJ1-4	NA	TGTGCCTGGAAGCGCCAGGGACGAAAACTGTTTTTT	CAWKRQGRKLFF
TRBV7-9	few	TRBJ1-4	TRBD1	TGTGCCAGCAGCTCGGGGACAGGGGTTAATGAAAAACTGTTTTTT	CASSSGTGVNEKLFF
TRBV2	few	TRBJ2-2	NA	TGTGCCAGCAGTGAACCGTCGCAGGGGTTCGGGGAGCTGTTTTTT	CASSEPSQGFGELFF
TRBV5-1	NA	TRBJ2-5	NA	TGCGCCAGCAGCTTGGTCTACCTTAACCAAGAGACCCAGTACTTC	CASSLVYLNQETQYF
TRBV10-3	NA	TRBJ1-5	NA	TGTGCCATAAAGGAGGGCGGTAGCAATCAGCCCCAGCATTTT	CAIKEGGSNQPQHF
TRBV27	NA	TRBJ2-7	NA	TGTGCCAGCAGTCTCCCCATGTCGAGCGAGCAGTACTTC	CASSLPMSSEQYF
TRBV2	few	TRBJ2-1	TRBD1	TGTGCCAGCAGTGAACAGGGGGCGGTGGAGGATGAGCAGTTCTTC	CASSEQGAVEDEQFF
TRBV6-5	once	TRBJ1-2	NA	TGTGCCAGCAGTTGGAAACAGTACAACTATGGCTACACCTTC	CASSWKQYNYGYTF
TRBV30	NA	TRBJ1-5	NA	TGTGCCTGGAGTGTTTCGCCAGGGAGTGGCAATCAGCCCCAGCATTTT	CAWSVSPGSGNQPQHF
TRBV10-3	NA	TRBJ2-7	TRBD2	TGTGCCATCAGAGCTAGCGGGGGCACCTACGAGCAGTACTTC	CAIRASGGTYEQYF
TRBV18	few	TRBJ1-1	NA	TGTGCCAGCTCACCAACACCGAACACTGAAGCTTTCTTT	CASSPTPNTEAFF